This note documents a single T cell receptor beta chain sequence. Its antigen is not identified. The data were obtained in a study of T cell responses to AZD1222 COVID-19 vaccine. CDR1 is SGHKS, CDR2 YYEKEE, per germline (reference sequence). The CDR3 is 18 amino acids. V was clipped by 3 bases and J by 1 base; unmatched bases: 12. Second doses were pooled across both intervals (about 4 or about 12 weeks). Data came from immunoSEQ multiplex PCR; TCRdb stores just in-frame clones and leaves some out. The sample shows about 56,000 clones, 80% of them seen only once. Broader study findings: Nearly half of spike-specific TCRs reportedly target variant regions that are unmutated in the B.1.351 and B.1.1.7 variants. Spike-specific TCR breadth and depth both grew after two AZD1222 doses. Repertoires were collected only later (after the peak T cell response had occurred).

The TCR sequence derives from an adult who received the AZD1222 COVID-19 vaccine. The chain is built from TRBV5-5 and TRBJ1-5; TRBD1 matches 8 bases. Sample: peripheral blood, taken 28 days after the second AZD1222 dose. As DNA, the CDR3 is TGTGCCAGCAGCTCTCTATTCCTGGACAGGGTAAGCAATCAGCCCCAGCATTTT. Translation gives CASSSLFLDRVSNQPQHF.